Reported below is one T cell receptor (beta chain). Per the germline V gene, CDR1 is SNHLY and CDR2 is FYNNEI. This CDR3 is 19 amino acids long. V was cut by 2 bases and J by 0 bases, with 22 bases left in between. This specimen belongs to a study of blood T cell repertoires in COVID-19. Method: immunoSEQ multiplex PCR; TCRdb's copy keeps in-frame clones and lacks some. The table shows a few hundred thousand clones, with approximately 86% occurring only once. Sequencing used peripheral blood. This receptor was taken from a man between 18 and 35 years old with active or convalescent COVID-19. The chain recombines TRBV2 with TRBJ1-2; a possible D gene is TRBD1 (5 bases). The CDR3 region is CASSESLRPTGVANYGYTF. The DNA of the CDR3 is TGTGCCAGCAGTGAATCGCTACGCCCGACGGGGGTGGCTAACTATGGCTACACCTTC.